This T cell receptor (beta chain) is from a study of blood T cells in healthy people across ages. As concerns this clonotype: Its antigen is as yet unknown.

Study results and limitations: Researchers report that TCR beta diversity correlated strongly with naive T cell percentage. Measured against age, TCR beta diversity per million T cells decreased in a roughly linear manner.

A second roughly 6 to 12 cycle PCR used barcoded and J-beta primers. TCRdb called the 5' RACE reads again in MiXCR, with one record for every CDR3 protein. The sample lists under 1,100,000 distinct CDR3 sequences, 20% to 25% occurring once. Russia was home to the donors, healthy Caucasian individuals aged 6 to 90. These same data were also listed under a study on T cells of mothers and their children.

This receptor was obtained from a girl between 2 and 10 years old in good health. Sequencing was performed on blood.

The CDR3 bases are TGTGCCAGTCGCTTCGGGCCCCAAGAGACCCAGTACTTC. Its protein is CASRFGPQETQYF. V gene TRBV2 combines with J gene TRBJ2-1; D remains ambiguous. The J call is doubtful: the DNA matches TRBJ2-5 better. Germline V gene data show CDR1 as SNHLY and CDR2 as FYNNEI. This CDR3 contains 13 residues.